A few counts support the clone carrying this T cell receptor beta chain. TCRdb reanalysed the 5' RACE reads using MiXCR and keeps one entry per CDR3 protein. Of tens of thousands of distinct CDR3 sequences listed, around 15% are singletons. These data belong to a study of T cells of healthy individuals. The CDR3 has 15 amino acids. V shed 4 bases and J shed 4 bases, with 17 bases lying between them. In germline, CDR1 is GTSNPN, CDR2 SVGIG (reference sequence). The rearrangement uses TRBV30 and TRBJ1-3, with a tentative D call TRBD1 (5 bases). The receptor comes from a human donor in good health. The CDR3 sequence: CAWISPRGEGNTIYF. The CDR3 DNA follows: TGTGCCTGGATCTCCCCCCGGGGGGAAGGAAACACCATATATTTT.